This TCR beta chain was documented in a study of shared clonotypes between healthy human individuals. In the study overall: A donor's plate count was three for CD4 naive and three for CD4 memory; CD8 naive had two and CD8 memory one.

Profiling relied on immunoSEQ multiplex PCR, and the TCRdb table lists in-frame clones only, not all of them. The data hold 1,500,000 or so clones, with more than 95% observed a single time. CDR1 is MNHEY and CDR2 is SMNVEV in the germline V gene (reference sequence). This CDR3 is 12 amino acids long. The V gene end was trimmed by 5 bases and the J gene end by 8 bases; junction bases not matched to a gene: 2. The sample was naive CD4+ T cells sorted from blood. Subset defined: CD45RA+ positively selected. The rearrangement links TRBV27 to TRBJ1-5, with 8 bases matching TRBD1. This clonotype originated in a man aged 30-40 years in good health. CDR3 in amino acids: CASSRTGKPQHF. As DNA, the CDR3 is TGTGCCAGCAGTCGGACAGGGAAGCCCCAGCATTTT.